This TCR beta chain was sequenced for a study of Ad26.COV2.S vaccination and SARS-CoV-2 variants. Study-level points and caveats: A substantial breadth of spike-specific CD8+ and CD4+ T cell responses after vaccination has been reported. It was found that vaccine and placebo recipients had similar non-spike TCR breadth.

Assay: immunoSEQ multiplex PCR; the TCRdb copy retains only in-frame clones and omits some. The sample holds approximately 280,000 clones, around 87% seen once. J gave up 3 bases and V 4 bases, and 4 bases lay outside the gene matches. This CDR3 is 15 amino acids long. The germline V gene encodes CDR1 SGHNT and CDR2 YYREEE (reference sequence). Noted treatment: some 20 received Ad26.COV2.S at low or high dose, single or two shots; several received placebo; per-sample allocation not given. The investigators took samples on day 63 after the first vaccine or placebo injection. A Boston adult aged 18-55 years was the donor. Ad26 vector vaccine expressed Wuhan-strain SARS-CoV-2 spike. This clone has just one count. Its antigen is not known.

The J gene is TRBJ2-1, the V gene TRBV5-4; 10 bases line up with TRBD1. The TCR originated in a person aged 18-60 years who received the Ad26.COV2.S COVID-19 vaccine or a placebo. The source was peripheral blood, collected in a trial of Ad26.COV2.S vaccine versus placebo. The CDR3 DNA reads as TGTGCCAGCAGCCTGGGACAGGGGATCTACAATGAGCAGTTCTTC. It codes for CASSLGQGIYNEQFF. The entire variable domain, with the rest obtained from reference TRBV5-4 and TRBJ2-1, is as follows: ETGVTQSPTHLIKTRGQQVTLRCSSQSGHNTVSWYQQALGQGPQFIFQYYREEENGRGNFPPRFSGLQFPNYSSELNVNALELDDSALYLCASSLGQGIYNEQFFGPGTRLTVL.